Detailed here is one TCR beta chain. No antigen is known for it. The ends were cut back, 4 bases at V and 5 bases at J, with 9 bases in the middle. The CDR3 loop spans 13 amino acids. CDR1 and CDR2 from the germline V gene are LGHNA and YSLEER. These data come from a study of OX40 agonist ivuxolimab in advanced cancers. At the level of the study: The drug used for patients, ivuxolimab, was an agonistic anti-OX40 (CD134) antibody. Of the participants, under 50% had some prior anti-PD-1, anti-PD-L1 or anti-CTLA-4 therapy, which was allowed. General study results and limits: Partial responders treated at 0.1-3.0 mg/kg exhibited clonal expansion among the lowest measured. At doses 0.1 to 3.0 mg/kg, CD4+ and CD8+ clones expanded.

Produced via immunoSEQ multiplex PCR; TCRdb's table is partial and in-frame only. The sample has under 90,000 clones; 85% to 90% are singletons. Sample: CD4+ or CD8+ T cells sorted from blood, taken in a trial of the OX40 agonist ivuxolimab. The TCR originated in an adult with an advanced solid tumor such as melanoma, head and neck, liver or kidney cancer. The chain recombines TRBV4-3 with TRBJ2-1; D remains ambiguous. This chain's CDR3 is CASSLGIDNEQFF. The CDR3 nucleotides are TGCGCCAGCAGCCTTGGCATTGACAATGAGCAGTTCTTC.